The 32 T cell receptor beta chains in this list originate from one sample, sequenced in a study of T cells after yellow fever vaccination. From the 5' RACE reads, TCRdb called clonotypes with MiXCR, one entry per CDR3 protein. Of hundreds of thousands of distinct CDR3 sequences listed, roughly 12% are singletons. Sequenced here: PBMCs, sampled on the day of the yellow fever booster vaccination. These receptors were taken from a man aged 25 to 40 who received the YFV17D yellow fever vaccine.

The chain recombines TRBV5-1 with TRBJ2-5, with D possibly TRBD1 on 6 matching bases. Per germline, CDR1 SGHRS and CDR2 YFSETQ. Trimming took off 0 bases at V and 1 base at J, with 13 bases between the two ends. The CDR3 contains 16 residues. The DNA for the CDR3 is TGCGCCAGCAGCTTGGATTGGACAGCAAGCCAAGAGACCCAGTACTTC. It codes for CASSLDWTASQETQYF.

This rearrangement joins TRBV7-2 to TRBJ2-3; 13 nucleotides agree with TRBD2. Trimming cost V 5 bases and J 6 bases; bases outside gene matches: 5. Germline CDR1 and CDR2: SGHTA and FQGNSA. The CDR3 contains 15 residues. The CDR3 here is CASSARLAGGDTQYF. The CDR3 coding sequence is TGTGCCAGCAGCGCCAGACTAGCGGGAGGTGATACGCAGTATTTT.

This clonotype showed up just a few times. The chain couples TRBV20-1 to TRBJ1-2, with 9 bases matching TRBD1. Per germline, CDR1 DFQATT and CDR2 SNEGSKA (reference sequence). V was clipped by 1 base and J by 4 bases; unmatched bases: 7. The CDR3 has 15 amino acids. CDR3 coding DNA: TGCAGTGCTAGAGCCCCGGGACAGGGCCGCTATGGCTACACCTTC. Its protein product is CSARAPGQGRYGYTF.

This clonotype was seen only a few times. The chain carries TRBV20-1 and TRBJ1-5, with 9 bases matching TRBD1. Germline V lookup: CDR1 DFQATT, CDR2 SNEGSKA (reference sequence). V dropped 3 bases and J dropped 0; count of bases not matched to a gene: 9. The CDR3 covers 17 residues. CDR3 nucleotides: TGCAGTGCTAGGGAATTACGGGACAGGGATAGCAATCAGCCCCAGCATTTT. Translated: CSARELRDRDSNQPQHF.

This clonotype was detected ten times or more. V and J are TRBV5-1 and TRBJ2-1, with D perhaps TRBD2 (6 bases). This CDR3 comprises 15 residues. The V gene's germline CDR1 is SGHRS and CDR2 YFSETQ. Deletions cut 3 bases from V and 1 base from J, with 11 bases between. In DNA form, the CDR3 reads TGCGCCAGCAGCTCGGGACTGTATTCCTACAATGAGCAGTTCTTC. Protein: CASSSGLYSYNEQFF. Using reference TRBV5-1 and TRBJ2-1 for the parts outside the CDR3, the full variable domain is KAGVTQTPRYLIKTRGQQVTLSCSPISGHRSVSWYQQTPGQGLQFLFEYFSETQRNKGNFPGRFSGRQFSNSRSEMNVSTLELGDSALYLCASSSGLYSYNEQFFGPGTRLTVL.

This chain uses TRBV9 with TRBJ2-2, with D unresolved. Between the trimmed V and J ends, which lost 3 bases and 1 base, there was a span of 13 bases. The germline CDR1 and CDR2 sequences are SGDLS and YYNGEE. This CDR3 has 16 residues. CDR3 region: CASSDLRLGNTGELFF. CDR3 in DNA: TGTGCCAGCAGCGACCTTCGGCTAGGGAACACCGGGGAGCTGTTTTTT.

This clonotype has a handful of counts. The chain is built from TRBV10-3 and TRBJ2-7, with 8 nucleotides matching TRBD2. Germline V gene data show CDR1 as ENHRY and CDR2 as SYGVKD. The length of the CDR3 is 15 residues. J gave up 2 bases and V 7 bases, and 10 bases lay outside the gene matches. As DNA, the CDR3 is TGTGCCATCATCCAGGACCTCGGGGGGGCCTACGAGCAGTACTTC. The encoded protein is CAIIQDLGGAYEQYF.

This clonotype has just one count. Because it lacks the conserved phenylalanine or tryptophan at the end, this CDR3 is likely a read error. The rearrangement joins TRBV7-8 to TRBJ2-1; TRBD2 matches 9 bases. Germline-derived CDR1 and CDR2 are SGHVS and FQNEAQ. The V and J ends lost 5 bases and 2 bases, in that order; junction bases with no gene match: 7. The CDR3 contains 16 residues. This chain's CDR3 is CASSGTTSGTYNEQFV. For the CDR3, the DNA is TGTGCCAGCAGCGGTACGACTAGCGGAACCTACAATGAGCAGTTCGTC.

A few counts support this clonotype. The chain couples TRBV20-1 to TRBJ1-1; D not certain. The CDR3 runs to 14 residues. Germline CDR1 DFQATT, CDR2 SNEGSKA (reference sequence). V dropped 7 bases and J dropped 0 bases, with 15 bases sitting between them. The CDR3, as DNA: TGCAGTGGACATAGGGCCAGCTTGAACACTGAAGCTTTCTTT. This translates into CSGHRASLNTEAFF.

This clonotype was observed many times. The chain carries TRBV9 and TRBJ2-7; D possibly uses TRBD1 or TRBD2 (5 bases each). With 3 bases removed from V and 0 bases from J, the gap between germline ends came to 10 bases. Germline loops: CDR1 SGDLS, CDR2 YYNGEE. The CDR3 is 14 residues long. The CDR3 DNA sequence: TGTGCCAGCAGCGGCCGGGACGCCTCCTACGAGCAGTACTTC. Translation gives CASSGRDASYEQYF.

This clonotype was seen more than once but under ten times. The rearrangement uses TRBV7-2 and TRBJ2-1; 11 positions match TRBD2. The CDR3 length is 16 residues. V was clipped by 1 base and J by 8 bases; unmatched bases: 7. The V gene's germline CDR1 is SGHTA and CDR2 FQGNSA. Here the CDR3 DNA reads TGTGCCAGCAGCTTAGTATTGGTAGCGGGAGGGCATGAGCAGTTCTTC. Translated, it gives CASSLVLVAGGHEQFF.

This chain joins TRBV4-3 and TRBJ1-4, with 9 bases identical to TRBD1. The germline V gene has CDR1 LGHNA and CDR2 YSLEER. The CDR3 consists of 14 residues. Trimming cost V 5 bases and J 6 bases; bases outside gene matches: 4. CDR3 residues: CASSDTGGYEKLFF. CDR3 in DNA: TGCGCCAGCAGCGATACAGGGGGCTATGAAAAACTGTTTTTT.

The V and J genes are TRBV7-8 and TRBJ2-1; 7 positions match TRBD1. The germline V gene has CDR1 SGHVS and CDR2 FQNEAQ. The CDR3 sequence is 14 residues long. With V trimmed by 5 bases and J by 5 bases, 6 bases remained unmatched. In nucleotides, the CDR3 is TGTGCCAGCAGCAACGACAGGGTCGACAATGAGCAGTTCTTC. Residues: CASSNDRVDNEQFF.

This chain links TRBV25-1 with TRBJ2-1; a possible D gene is TRBD2 (5 bases). This CDR3 has 14 amino acids. In germline, CDR1 is MGHDK, CDR2 SYGVNS. Trimming left V 5 bases short and J 7 bases short, with 15 bases between. CDR3 bases: TGTGCCAGCAGTAGACCGGACTTCGGTAATGAGCAGTTCTTC. Translated, it gives CASSRPDFGNEQFF.

This clonotype was found many times. This sequence joins TRBV20-1 and TRBJ2-5; a possible D gene is TRBD1 (5 bases). CDR3 size: 13 residues. The V and J ends lost 6 bases and 4 bases respectively, with 15 bases between them. CDR1 and CDR2 from the germline V gene are DFQATT and SNEGSKA (reference sequence). The CDR3 here is CSAHSRVAETQYF. CDR3 in DNA: TGCAGTGCACATTCCAGGGTGGCAGAGACCCAGTACTTC.

This clonotype was counted many times. The rearrangement joins TRBV12-3 or TRBV12-4 to TRBJ2-7; TRBD2 matches 8 bases. The ends lost 4 bases at V and 0 bases at J; junction bases unmatched: 5. The CDR3 length is 15 residues. CDR3: CASSSQRESSYEQYF. CDR3 bases: TGTGCCAGCAGTTCCCAGCGGGAGTCCTCCTACGAGCAGTACTTC.

In its sample, this clonotype was seen a few times. J is TRBJ1-5 and V is TRBV20-1, with D possibly TRBD1 on 6 matching bases. V was pared by 6 bases and J by 2 bases, with 17 bases between. CDR3 size: 15 residues. Germline loops: CDR1 DFQATT, CDR2 SNEGSKA (reference sequence). CDR3 in amino acids: CSARRGAGGNQPQHF. In nucleotides, the CDR3 is TGCAGTGCACGGCGGGGGGCCGGTGGCAATCAGCCCCAGCATTTT.

This clonotype appeared a few times. The rearrangement links TRBV28 to TRBJ2-7, with D perhaps TRBD2 (6 bases). The CDR3 covers 14 residues. Trimming pared 5 bases from V and 3 bases from J, leaving 14 bases between. Germline V gives CDR1 MDHEN, CDR2 SYDVKM. CDR3 residues: CASSLLAEIYEQYF. The CDR3 DNA sequence: TGTGCCAGCAGTCTTTTAGCGGAAATCTACGAGCAGTACTTC.

The gene calls are TRBV4-3 and TRBJ2-5, with D perhaps assigned TRBD1 or TRBD2 (5 bases each). Trimming cost V 2 bases and J 5 bases, with 15 bases left between them. CDR1 is LGHNA and CDR2 is YSLEER in the germline V gene. CDR3 length: 15 amino acids. The CDR3 loop reads CASSQLGQGGETQYF. The CDR3 region has the DNA TGCGCCAGCAGCCAACTAGGACAAGGCGGGGAGACCCAGTACTTC.

In this sample, this clonotype turned up many times. CDR3 nucleotides: TGCGCCAGCAGCATATGGGACCGAACTTCACCCCTCCACTTT. It encodes CASSIWDRTSPLHF. The gene calls are TRBV5-1 and TRBJ1-6; TRBD1 is a possible D gene (5 bases). V lost 4 bases to trimming and J lost 9 bases, with 14 bases between them. The CDR3 has 14 residues. Looked up from germline, CDR1 is SGHRS and CDR2 is YFSETQ.

The chain couples TRBV27 to TRBJ2-7; D not resolved. Germline loops: CDR1 MNHEY, CDR2 SMNVEV (reference sequence). With 3 bases removed from V and 4 bases from J, the gap between germline ends came to 10 bases. CDR3 length equals 13 residues. As DNA, the CDR3 is TGTGCCAGCAGTTTCGGAGCCAGATACGAGCAGTACTTC. This codes for CASSFGARYEQYF.

The chain links TRBV24-1 to TRBJ2-3, with D unclear. In germline, CDR1 is KGHDR, CDR2 SFDVKD. Deletions cut 5 bases from V and 0 bases from J, with 8 bases between. The CDR3 has 14 amino acids. The CDR3 DNA is TGTGCCACCAGTGTCGCAGCTAGCACAGATACGCAGTATTTT. Translated, it gives CATSVAASTDTQYF.

A few counts support this clonotype. This sequence joins TRBV12-3 or TRBV12-4 and TRBJ2-3; 8 positions match TRBD2. V dropped 5 bases and J dropped 4; count of bases not matched to a gene: 8. The CDR3 has 15 residues. CDR3 amino acids: CASSESGRPADTQYF. The CDR3 DNA is TGTGCCAGCAGTGAGAGCGGGAGACCTGCAGATACGCAGTATTTT.

The CDR3 sequence: CASSTIAGILYF. The CDR3 bases are TGTGCCAGCAGTACGATAGCGGGTATCCTGTATTTT. V and J are TRBV28 and TRBJ2-3, with TRBD2 identical over 7 bases. The germline V gene has CDR1 MDHEN and CDR2 SYDVKM. The ends lost 5 bases at V and 14 bases at J; junction bases unmatched: 10. The CDR3 is 12 amino acids.

This clonotype was detected a few times. The J gene is TRBJ2-6, the V gene TRBV20-1; 7 nucleotides match TRBD2. The CDR3 loop spans 16 amino acids. V shed 7 bases, J shed 0 bases, and the junction held 9 bases outside the gene matches. CDR1 DFQATT and CDR2 SNEGSKA come from the germline V gene (reference sequence). CDR3 DNA: TGCAGTGGGGAGGGCCGGGAAGACTCTGGGGCCAACGTCCTGACTTTC. Translating gives CSGEGREDSGANVLTF.

This clonotype showed up many times. CDR3 sequence reads: CASSLSNQPQHF. CDR3 nucleotides: TGTGCCAGCAGCTTATCCAATCAGCCCCAGCATTTT. The chain uses TRBV7-2 and TRBJ1-5; D not certain. Germline V lookup: CDR1 SGHTA, CDR2 FQGNSA. V lost 2 bases, J lost 3 bases, and 2 bases lay in between. This CDR3 is built from 12 residues.

This clonotype was detected only a few times. J is TRBJ2-5 and V is TRBV20-1, with a tentative D call TRBD1 (5 bases). This CDR3 region has 15 residues. The V end was cut by 0 bases, the J end by 1 base, with 12 bases between. CDR1 is DFQATT, CDR2 SNEGSKA, per germline (reference sequence). The CDR3 nucleotides are TGCAGTGCTAGAGAGTTAGGCAGGGCCCAAGAGACCCAGTACTTC. Encoded protein: CSARELGRAQETQYF.

The sample holds a few counts of this clonotype. In DNA form, the CDR3 reads TGCAGTGCCGGGGGGTCGACTAGTTCAGAGACCCAGTACTTC. Translated, it gives CSAGGSTSSETQYF. V and J are TRBV29-1 and TRBJ2-5; 7 nucleotides match TRBD2. Germline values: CDR1 SQVTM, CDR2 ANQGSEA. The CDR3 is made up of 14 amino acids.

The V call is TRBV20-1, the J call TRBJ2-7; 13 bases agree with TRBD2. Per the germline V gene, CDR1 is DFQATT and CDR2 is SNEGSKA (reference sequence). Trimming cost V 4 bases and J 4 bases; bases outside gene matches: 10. The CDR3 totals 16 residues. CDR3 nucleotides: TGCAGTGCTACAGGACTAGCGGGAGACTCTGGATACGAGCAGTACTTC. This translates into CSATGLAGDSGYEQYF.

The sample holds a few counts of this clonotype. The rearrangement uses TRBV4-3 and TRBJ2-1; D unclear. Deletions cut 0 bases from V and 8 bases from J, with 20 bases between. The CDR3 contains 17 residues. The germline V gene has CDR1 LGHNA and CDR2 YSLEER. CDR3 nucleotides: TGCGCCAGCAGCCAAGATCCTTTTGGCCTCGGCGGCTATGAGCAGTTCTTC. Its protein product is CASSQDPFGLGGYEQFF.

The rearrangement joins TRBV15 to TRBJ2-1; 12 bases align to TRBD2. The germline V gene encodes CDR1 LNHNV and CDR2 YYDKDF (reference sequence). The CDR3 spans 14 residues. The J segment lost 9 bases and the V segment lost 6 bases, leaving 6 bases of the junction unmatched. CDR3 DNA sequence: TGTGCCACCAGGACTAGCGGGAGCCGTGGTGAGCAGTTCTTC. As protein: CATRTSGSRGEQFF. The complete variable domain, with remaining parts taken from reference TRBV15 and TRBJ2-1, reads DAMVIQNPRYQVTQFGKPVTLSCSQTLNHNVMYWYQQKSSQAPKLLFHYYDKDFNNEADTPDNFQSRRPNTSFCFLDIRSPGLGDTAMYLCATRTSGSRGEQFFGPGTRLTVL.

This sequence joins TRBV12-3 or TRBV12-4 and TRBJ2-3; tentatively, D is TRBD2 (5 bases). The CDR3 is 16 residues long. V lost 6 bases to trimming and J lost 5 bases, with 21 bases between them. CDR3 sequence: CASRSPYVGAVDTQYF. CDR3 DNA sequence: TGTGCCAGCAGATCCCCCTACGTGGGAGCGGTAGATACGCAGTATTTT.